These T cell receptor beta chains were read from a single sample in a study of Graves' ophthalmopathy and Graves' hyperthyroidism. TCRdb used MiXCR to reprocess the multiplex PCR reads, holding one entry per CDR3 protein. The sample lists hundreds of thousands of distinct CDR3 sequences, 20% to 25% occurring once. Sequencing was done on a sample of peripheral blood. The source is a woman in her late teens or twenties with stable Graves' hyperthyroidism. Each CDR3 is given with its conserved first and last residue. The D gene is left open where the match is weak. The listing skips clone size in some rows; elsewhere it reads once, few, many or a size class.

v_gene,d_gene,abundance,j_gene,CDR3aa,CDR3nt
TRBV5-1,NA,many,TRBJ1-1,CASSLTTGNTEAFF,TGCGCCAGCAGCCTTACGACAGGGAACACTGAAGCTTTCTTT
TRBV7-9,NA,many,TRBJ2-7,CASDISGTPDYEQYF,TGTGCCAGTGACATATCCGGGACACCCGACTACGAGCAGTACTTC
TRBV27,NA,many,TRBJ2-5,CASSLYTGQETQYF,TGTGCCAGCAGTTTATATACAGGGCAAGAGACCCAGTACTTC
TRBV6-2/TRBV6-3,NA,once,TRBJ1-5,CASSSGVLKQPQHF,TGTGCCAGCAGTTCAGGGGTGTTGAAGCAGCCCCAGCATTTT
TRBV19,NA,many,TRBJ2-5,CASSLTGTEGTQYF,TGTGCCAGTAGTTTGACCGGGACCGAAGGGACCCAGTACTTC
TRBV28,NA,many,TRBJ1-2,CASSSPWSDYGYTF,TGTGCCAGCAGTAGCCCGTGGTCGGACTATGGCTACACCTTC
TRBV12-3/TRBV12-4,NA,NA,TRBJ2-7,CASSSGRRNEQYF,TGTGCCAGCAGTTCCGGGCGCCGAAACGAGCAGTACTTC
TRBV5-1,NA,many,TRBJ1-1,CASSSDRSRGEAFF,TGCGCCAGCAGCTCAGACAGGTCCCGAGGGGAAGCTTTCTTT
TRBV27,NA,NA,TRBJ2-2,CASSPAHTDQYTGELFF,TGTGCCAGCAGTCCCGCCCATACGGACCAGTACACCGGGGAGCTGTTTTTT
TRBV20-1,TRBD2,NA,TRBJ2-5,CSARTLAGVETQYF,TGCAGTGCTAGAACCCTAGCGGGAGTAGAGACCCAGTACTTC
TRBV7-8,NA,many,TRBJ2-7,CASRLNWEQYF,TGTGCCAGCAGACTGAACTGGGAGCAGTACTTC
TRBV6-1,TRBD2,many,TRBJ2-7,CASSEAGLAGNEQYF,TGTGCCAGCAGTGAAGCGGGACTAGCGGGAAACGAGCAGTACTTC
TRBV6-2/TRBV6-3,TRBD1,few,TRBJ1-2,CASSYATGFDYGYTF,TGTGCCAGCAGTTACGCGACAGGGTTCGACTATGGCTACACCTTC
TRBV20-1,TRBD2,many,TRBJ2-5,CSALQPGLALETQYF,TGCAGTGCTCTCCAACCGGGACTAGCGTTAGAGACCCAGTACTTC
TRBV7-8,NA,many,TRBJ2-7,CASSERRQEGEQYF,TGTGCCAGCAGCGAGCGACGTCAGGAGGGCGAGCAGTACTTC